The clone carrying this T cell receptor beta chain was seen a handful of times. The antigen is undetermined. With 5 bases clipped from V and 5 bases from J, the junction kept 9 bases outside the gene matches. The germline CDR1 and CDR2 sequences are MNHEY and SMNVEV (reference sequence). The CDR3 has 15 residues. The entry originates in a study of identical twins. Overall study findings and caveats: Model-predicted out-of-frame TCR alpha sharing fell below observed values in monozygotic twins. Instead of following the same donors, the conclusions were based on cross-sectional statistical analysis. Fewer insertions characterized abundant cord blood beta clonotypes, whereas memory repertoires showed none.

MiXCR, run by TCRdb on the 5' RACE reads, gives a single entry per CDR3 protein. The sample contains 350,000 to 600,000 distinct CDR3 sequences, 12% to 15% of which appear only once. This sample was also put to use in a study of yellow fever vaccine responses in identical twins. From that report: As reported, the vaccine T cell response of twins seemed partly convergent and partly personalized.

The chain has TRBV27 and TRBJ2-7, with 10 bases aligning to TRBD1. Specimen: CD4+ T cells sorted from blood. This receptor was identified in a woman aged 18-30 years in good health. Written as DNA, the CDR3 is TGTGCCAGCAGTAGGACCGGGACAGGGGTGAACGAGCAGTACTTC. As protein: CASSRTGTGVNEQYF.